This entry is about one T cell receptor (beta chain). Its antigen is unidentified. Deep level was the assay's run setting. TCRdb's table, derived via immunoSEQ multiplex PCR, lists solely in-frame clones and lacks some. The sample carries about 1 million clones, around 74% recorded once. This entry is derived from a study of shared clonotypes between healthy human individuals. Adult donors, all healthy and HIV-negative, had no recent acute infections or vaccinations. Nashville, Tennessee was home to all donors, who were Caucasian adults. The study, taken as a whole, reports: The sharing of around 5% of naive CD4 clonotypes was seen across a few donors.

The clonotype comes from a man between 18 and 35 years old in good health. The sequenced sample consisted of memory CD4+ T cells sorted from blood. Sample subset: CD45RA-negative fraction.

Written as DNA, the CDR3 is TGTGCCAGCGGAACAGGGGGCTATTCGTACGAGCAGTACTTC. As protein: CASGTGGYSYEQYF. The chain carries TRBV5-6 and TRBJ2-7; 9 bases line up with TRBD1. Trimming removed 7 bases from V and 4 bases from J; junction bases left unmatched: 9. There are 14 residues in the CDR3. CDR1 is SGHDT and CDR2 is YYEEEE in the germline V gene.